This is a list of T cell receptor beta chains from one sample in a study of Graves' ophthalmopathy and Graves' hyperthyroidism. TCRdb fed the multiplex PCR reads into MiXCR, producing one record per CDR3 protein. Found here are roughly 410,000 distinct CDR3 sequences, 15% to 17% of them singletons; the top ten hold approximately 7%. Sequencing input: peripheral blood. The receptors here all came from a woman between 18 and 29 years old with stable Graves' hyperthyroidism. The CDR3 runs from the conserved cysteine through the conserved F or W. D genes are given only for firm matches. The size entry is marked missing in some rows and otherwise reads once, few, many or a size class.

d_call,j_call,clone_size,v_call,cdr3_aa,cdr3_nt
-,TRBJ2-2,many,TRBV6-1,CASSEARWYERGELFF,TGTGCCAGCAGTGAAGCGCGGTGGTACGAGAGGGGGGAGCTGTTTTTT
TRBD1,TRBJ2-5,many,TRBV25-1,CASSAWDSQETQYF,TGTGCCAGCAGTGCCTGGGACAGCCAAGAGACCCAGTACTTC
TRBD1,TRBJ1-3,many,TRBV20-1,CSATGTGFGNTIYF,TGCAGTGCCACCGGGACAGGGTTTGGAAACACCATATATTTT
TRBD1,TRBJ1-6,-,TRBV5-6,CASSMDRERNSPLHF,TGTGCCAGCAGCATGGACAGGGAGCGTAATTCACCCCTCCACTTT
-,TRBJ1-1,many,TRBV24-1,CATSATGSTEAFF,TGTGCCACCAGTGCCACAGGGTCTACTGAAGCTTTCTTT
-,TRBJ2-5,many,TRBV7-2,CASSLDQGMVETQYF,TGTGCCAGCAGCTTAGATCAGGGAATGGTTGAGACCCAGTACTTC
-,TRBJ2-7,-,TRBV6-1,CASRVRGTYEQYF,TGTGCCAGCAGAGTCCGCGGAACCTACGAGCAGTACTTC
-,TRBJ2-2,many,TRBV27,CASRREFGGGAGELFF,TGTGCCAGCAGACGAGAATTTGGAGGGGGCGCCGGGGAGCTGTTTTTT
-,TRBJ2-1,once,TRBV5-1,CATQASLGSYNEQFF,TGCGCCACCCAGGCCTCCCTCGGCTCCTACAATGAGCAGTTCTTC
-,TRBJ2-5,many,TRBV6-1,CASRSDIQAQYF,TGTGCCAGCAGGTCGGATATACAGGCCCAGTACTTC
-,TRBJ1-1,many,TRBV6-1,CAILGLTVNTEAFF,TGTGCCATCCTGGGTTTGACAGTGAACACTGAAGCTTTCTTT
-,TRBJ2-7,many,TRBV11-2,CASSAIRGTYEQYF,TGTGCCAGCAGCGCCATCCGGGGCACCTACGAGCAGTACTTC
-,TRBJ1-2,many,TRBV19,CASNRDRMGYGYTF,TGTGCCAGTAATAGGGATCGGATGGGCTATGGCTACACCTTC
-,TRBJ1-5,-,TRBV12-3/TRBV12-4,CASTQEGYSNQPQHF,TGTGCCAGCACCCAGGAAGGGTATAGCAATCAGCCCCAGCATTTT